These 20 T cell receptor beta chains share one sample of origin, sequenced in a study of human T cells and chemical hapten exposure. Time point described: patch test 2, 6 weeks after DPC sensitization. Treatment defined: therapeutic diphenylcyclopropenone sensitization with weekly scalp DPC. TCRdb reanalysed the RACE reads using MiXCR and keeps one entry per CDR3 protein. The repertoire includes 95,000 or so distinct CDR3 sequences, over 9.5% of them detected once, and 3.2% sits in the top ten. The sequencing used whole blood, collected in connection with sensitization to the hapten diphenylcyclopropenone (DPC). The receptors come from a woman aged 40 to 55 with alopecia areata. Some clones in this sample may be carry-over from other donors' samples.

The gene calls are TRBV9 and TRBJ1-3; D not certain. Germline assignment: CDR1 SGDLS and CDR2 YYNGEE. The CDR3 runs 16 residues. Trimming took 4 bases from V and 1 from J, leaving 15 bases between them. CDR3 protein: CASSPKLARSGNTIYF. Here the CDR3 DNA reads TGTGCCAGCAGCCCAAAACTCGCCAGGTCTGGAAACACCATATATTTT.

The rearrangement joins TRBV29-1 to TRBJ1-1; a weak D match, TRBD1 (5 bases). This CDR3 is built from 13 residues. From germline, CDR1 is SQVTM and CDR2 ANQGSEA. V shed 6 bases and J shed 1 base, with 12 bases lying between them. CDR3 in amino acids: CSVQTTGNTEAFF. CDR3 in DNA: TGCAGCGTCCAGACAACAGGGAACACTGAAGCTTTCTTT.

This clonotype was seen ten or more times. The V and J genes are TRBV13 and TRBJ1-4; 8 bases map to TRBD1. The CDR3 has 15 residues. The V gene end was trimmed by 4 bases and the J gene end by 6 bases; junction bases not matched to a gene: 7. Germline CDR1 PRHDT, CDR2 FYEKMQ (reference sequence). CDR3 DNA sequence: TGTGCCAGCAGCTCTTTCGGGACAGGTCATGAAAAACTGTTTTTT. Protein: CASSSFGTGHEKLFF.

This clonotype was observed many times. The chain uses TRBV12-3 or TRBV12-4 and TRBJ2-6, with 7 bases identical to TRBD1. The CDR3 spans 17 residues. With V trimmed by 6 bases and J by 0 bases, 8 bases remained unmatched. This chain's CDR3 is CASRRRDSRSGANVLTF. The CDR3 DNA reads as TGTGCCAGCAGAAGACGGGACAGCCGCTCTGGGGCCAACGTCCTGACTTTC.

This clonotype occurred many times. This chain connects TRBV7-2 to TRBJ1-5, with TRBD1 as a possible D gene (5 bases). The germline V and J ends were trimmed by 9 bases and 0 bases, with 12 bases remaining between them. CDR1 and CDR2 (germline): SGHTA, FQGNSA. The CDR3 is 14 residues long. The CDR3 here is CASSPGRSNQPQHF. In nucleotides, the CDR3 is TGTGCCAGTTCACCAGGGCGTAGCAATCAGCCCCAGCATTTT.

There are many counts of this clonotype. This rearrangement joins TRBV9 to TRBJ2-1; a possible D gene is TRBD2 (5 bases). Trimming pared 5 bases from V and 5 bases from J, leaving 5 bases between. This CDR3 contains 11 residues. Germline CDR1 SGDLS, CDR2 YYNGEE. For the CDR3, the DNA is TGTGCCAGCAGGAGGGACAATGAGCAGTTCTTC. This translates into CASRRDNEQFF. The whole variable domain, filled in from reference TRBV9 and TRBJ2-1, reads DSGVTQTPKHLITATGQRVTLRCSPRSGDLSVYWYQQSLDQGLQFLIQYYNGEERAKGNILERFSAQQFPDLHSELNLSSLELGDSALYFCASRRDNEQFFGPGTRLTVL.

This clonotype was counted ten times or more. The V call is TRBV28, the J call TRBJ1-6; D unresolved. CDR3 length: 11 amino acids. Trimming took off 2 bases at V and 9 bases at J, with 2 bases between the two ends. Germline V gene lookup returns CDR1 MDHEN and CDR2 SYDVKM. Here the CDR3 DNA reads TGTGCCAGCAGTTTAAGTTCACCCCTCCACTTT. This codes for CASSLSSPLHF.

This clonotype was seen ten or more times. The J gene is TRBJ2-3, the V gene TRBV3-1; 11 positions agree with TRBD2. The CDR3 contains 16 residues. Unmatched junction bases numbered 3, after V lost 4 bases and J lost 0 bases. Germline-derived CDR1 and CDR2 are LGHDT and YNNKEL (reference sequence). As DNA, the CDR3 is TGTGCCAGCAGCCCTTTAGCGGGAGGGAGCACAGATACGCAGTATTTT. It translates to CASSPLAGGSTDTQYF.

This clonotype was counted many times. V usage is TRBV28 and J usage is TRBJ2-2, with 8 bases that match TRBD1. The V gene's germline CDR1 is MDHEN and CDR2 SYDVKM. V trimming: 5 bases; J trimming: 4 bases; junction bases outside the gene matches: 9. CDR3 length equals 16 residues. The DNA for the CDR3 is TGTGCCAGCAGTAGTCCGGGACAGGCTTTCACCGGGGAGCTGTTTTTT. Translating it yields CASSSPGQAFTGELFF.

At least ten counts were recorded for this clonotype. V and J are TRBV7-8 and TRBJ1-5; no clear D. The CDR3 has 13 amino acids. CDR1 SGHVS and CDR2 FQNEAQ come from the germline V gene. Trimming removed 1 base at V and 4 bases at J, with 5 bases between. Here the CDR3 reads CASSLDRNQPQHF. The CDR3 nucleotides read TGTGCCAGCAGCTTAGATAGAAATCAGCCCCAGCATTTT. Together with reference TRBV7-8 and TRBJ1-5, the CDR3 gives the full variable domain: GAGVSQSPRYKVAKRGQDVALRCDPISGHVSLFWYQQALGQGPEFLTYFQNEAQLDKSGLPSDRFFAERPEGSVSTLKIQRTQQEDSAVYLCASSLDRNQPQHFGDGTRLSIL.

The genes are TRBV7-2 and TRBJ2-2, with a weak D call TRBD2 (5 bases). V lost 5 bases to trimming and J lost 0 bases, with 13 bases between them. Germline CDR1 is SGHTA and CDR2 is FQGNSA. CDR3 length: 16 amino acids. The CDR3 protein is CASSHSRTSNTGELFF. The CDR3 DNA sequence: TGTGCCAGCAGCCATTCGAGGACTTCGAACACCGGGGAGCTGTTTTTT.

This clonotype was counted ten times or more. This chain uses TRBV28 with TRBJ2-2, with 7 positions matching TRBD2. V was clipped by 4 bases and J by 6 bases; unmatched bases: 5. The V gene's germline CDR1 is MDHEN and CDR2 SYDVKM. This CDR3 region has 14 residues. CDR3 sequence: CASSSEGGPGELFF. The CDR3 region has the DNA TGTGCCAGCAGTTCGGAGGGAGGGCCCGGGGAGCTGTTTTTT.

The chain carries TRBV7-3 and TRBJ2-2; 7 positions match TRBD2. V was pared by 3 bases and J by 6 bases, with 7 bases of the junction left unmatched. Germline V gene sequence: CDR1 SGHTA, CDR2 FQGTGA. This CDR3 has 15 residues. The DNA for the CDR3 is TGTGCCAGCAGCTTTTTCGGGGGGTCCCCCGGGGAGCTGTTTTTT. Translation: CASSFFGGSPGELFF. Using reference TRBV7-3 and TRBJ2-2 for the parts outside the CDR3, the full variable domain is GAGVSQTPSNKVTEKGKYVELRCDPISGHTALYWYRQSLGQGPEFLIYFQGTGAADDSGLPNDRFFAVRPEGSVSTLKIQRTERGDSAVYLCASSFFGGSPGELFFGEGSRLTVL.

This clonotype was seen only a few times. The chain links TRBV11-2 to TRBJ2-3, with D hard to call. This CDR3 is built from 15 residues. V was cut by 5 bases and J by 6 bases, with 18 bases left in between. CDR1 and CDR2 from the germline V gene are SGHAT and FQNNGV. Here the CDR3 DNA reads TGTGCCAGCAGCCCCCCTCAGGTTAGGGCGGATACGCAGTATTTT. This sequence encodes CASSPPQVRADTQYF.

The sample holds a few counts of this clonotype. The chain couples TRBV30 to TRBJ1-1; no firm D call. The germline V gene encodes CDR1 GTSNPN and CDR2 SVGIG (reference sequence). This CDR3 is built from 12 residues. V dropped 4 bases and J dropped 2 bases, with 8 bases sitting between them. The CDR3 spells CAWNGGNTEAFF. Written as DNA, the CDR3 is TGTGCCTGGAACGGCGGAAACACTGAAGCTTTCTTT. Variable domain in full (rest from reference TRBV30 and TRBJ1-1): SQTIHQWPATLVQPVGSPLSLECTVEGTSNPNLYWYRQAAGRGLQLLFYSVGIGQISSEVPQNLSASRPQDRQFILSSKKLLLSDSGFYLCAWNGGNTEAFFGQGTRLTVV.

This clonotype was picked up a small number of times. V gene TRBV28 combines with J gene TRBJ2-1, with D uncertain. The CDR3 runs to 16 residues. The germline gives CDR1 MDHEN, CDR2 SYDVKM. With 5 bases removed from V and 0 bases from J, the gap between germline ends came to 14 bases. The DNA for the CDR3 is TGTGCCAGCAGTCCTTATGCCCCCAGCTCCTACAATGAGCAGTTCTTC. Its translation: CASSPYAPSSYNEQFF.

This clonotype appeared a few times. This chain links TRBV6-1 with TRBJ1-1, with unresolved D. This CDR3 contains 15 residues. Trimming stripped 4 bases from V and 1 base from J, with 13 bases between. CDR1 and CDR2 (germline): MNHNS, SASEGT. CDR3 protein: CASSGMWAGNTEAFF. In DNA form, the CDR3 reads TGTGCCAGCAGTGGGATGTGGGCAGGGAACACTGAAGCTTTCTTT.

This clonotype was picked up a small number of times. The chain recombines TRBV30 with TRBJ2-3; 9 bases match TRBD1. With V trimmed by 3 bases and J by 4 bases, 2 bases remained unmatched. The V gene's germline CDR1 is GTSNPN and CDR2 SVGIG (reference sequence). There are 13 residues in the CDR3. The chain's CDR3 is CAWRDRGPDTQYF. Written as DNA, the CDR3 is TGTGCCTGGAGGGACAGGGGACCAGATACGCAGTATTTT.

This clonotype showed up many times. V gene TRBV7-9 combines with J gene TRBJ1-2; perhaps TRBD1 as D (6 bases). Trimming pared 5 bases from V and 8 bases from J, leaving 24 bases between. From germline, CDR1 is SEHNR and CDR2 FQNEAQ (reference sequence). This CDR3 has 16 amino acids. The CDR3 here is CASSPRQGPLVEGYTF. The CDR3 DNA reads as TGTGCCAGCAGCCCACGGCAGGGGCCCCTGGTAGAGGGCTACACCTTC.

There are many counts of this clonotype. This chain connects TRBV3-1 to TRBJ1-6, with 9 positions matching TRBD1. J lost 10 bases, V lost 2 bases, and 9 bases had no gene match. Germline CDR1 reads LGHDT; CDR2 reads YNNKEL (reference sequence). The CDR3 extends over 16 amino acids. For the CDR3, the DNA is TGTGCCAGCAGCCAACCCCCGGGACAGGGCACCTCACCCCTCCACTTT. Residues: CASSQPPGQGTSPLHF.